These 8 T cell receptor beta chains share one sample of origin, sequenced in a study of cytomegalovirus exposure and HLA in healthy donors. The method was immunoSEQ multiplex PCR; TCRdb's version includes in-frame clones alone and lacks a portion of them. The sample has over 100,000 clones; about 90% are singletons. Source material: PBMCs. The receptors derive from a man aged 30-40 years in good health and CMV-seronegative.

The chain carries TRBV5-6 and TRBJ1-1; 8 bases are shared with TRBD1. CDR3 length equals 16 residues. J gave up 4 bases and V 4 bases, and 12 bases lay outside the gene matches. Germline values: CDR1 SGHDT, CDR2 YYEEEE. CDR3 protein: CASSPRTGKAITEAFF. The CDR3 nucleotides are TGTGCCAGCAGCCCGAGGACAGGGAAGGCGATCACTGAAGCTTTCTTT. The entire variable domain, with the rest obtained from reference TRBV5-6 and TRBJ1-1, is as follows: DAGVTQSPTHLIKTRGQQVTLRCSPKSGHDTVSWYQQALGQGPQFIFQYYEEEERQRGNFPDRFSGHQFPNYSSELNVNALLLGDSALYLCASSPRTGKAITEAFFGQGTRLTVV.

The genes are TRBV2 and TRBJ1-1; D gene unclear. This CDR3 is 12 amino acids long. CDR1 is SNHLY, CDR2 FYNNEI, per germline. Trimming took 7 bases from V and 8 from J, leaving 14 bases between them. The CDR3: CASKVGGTEAFF. In DNA form, the CDR3 reads TGTGCCAGCAAGGTGGGAGGTACGGAAGCTTTCTTT.

This chain links TRBV4-3 with TRBJ1-3, with D unresolved. This CDR3 has 16 amino acids. Between the trimmed V and J ends, which lost 3 bases and 3 bases, there was a span of 15 bases. Germline V CDR1 and CDR2: LGHNA, YSLEER. The CDR3 loop is CASSHYQRPGGNTIYF. The CDR3 region has the DNA TGCGCCAGCAGCCACTACCAGCGCCCTGGTGGAAACACCATATATTTT.

This clone was counted a few times. This sequence joins TRBV4-1 and TRBJ1-6; 7 bases agree with TRBD1. From germline, CDR1 is MGHRA and CDR2 YSYEKL. This CDR3 spans 16 amino acids. V was pared by 2 bases and J by 5 bases, with 6 bases of the junction left unmatched. The CDR3 region has the DNA TGCGCCAGCAGCCAACGAACAGGGGCCGATAATTCACCCCTCCACTTT. Its protein product is CASSQRTGADNSPLHF.

This chain uses TRBV27 with TRBJ2-5; TRBD2 matches 9 bases. Germline lookup yields CDR1 MNHEY and CDR2 SMNVEV (reference sequence). This CDR3 comprises 14 residues. Trimming removed 6 bases from V and 3 bases from J; junction bases left unmatched: 5. DNA for the CDR3: TGTGCCAGCAGCCGTAAGCGGGGGGAAGAGACCCAGTACTTC. Protein sequence: CASSRKRGEETQYF.

The chain has TRBV2 and TRBJ2-1; TRBD2 aligns across 7 bases. Germline CDR1 and CDR2: SNHLY and FYNNEI. The CDR3 length is 11 residues. Trimming removed 6 bases from V and 7 bases from J; junction bases left unmatched: 0. CDR3 residues: CASRLANEQFF. In DNA form, the CDR3 reads TGTGCCAGCAGACTAGCGAATGAGCAGTTCTTC.

This chain links TRBV6-1 with TRBJ1-1; TRBD1 might be the D (5 bases). Germline V gives CDR1 MNHNS, CDR2 SASEGT. The CDR3 has 14 amino acids. With 4 bases removed from V and 0 bases from J, the gap between germline ends came to 9 bases. The CDR3 protein is CASSGYRLNTEAFF. The CDR3 nucleotides read TGTGCCAGCAGTGGATACAGGTTGAACACTGAAGCTTTCTTT.

J is TRBJ2-1 and V is TRBV11-2; TRBD1 might be the D (6 bases). The germline V gene encodes CDR1 SGHAT and CDR2 FQNNGV. Trimming shortened V by 0 bases and J by 4 bases, and 16 bases separated the two germline ends. This CDR3 region has 17 residues. CDR3 nucleotides: TGTGCCAGCAGCTTAGATCACCCAGGGGTCTTTTACAATGAGCAGTTCTTC. The encoded protein is CASSLDHPGVFYNEQFF.